This T cell receptor beta chain came from a study of immune characteristics of hereditary and idiopathic chronic pancreatitis. Study results and limitations: Hereditary versus idiopathic pancreatitis showed different Vbeta-Jbeta usage, including TRBV10, TRBV19, TRBV23, TRBV5. Chronic pancreatitis severity scores rose with numbers of productive TCR rearrangements.

Repertoires were generated with immunoSEQ multiplex PCR, while TCRdb's copy carries only in-frame clones and drops some. The table shows more than 4,500 clones, with approximately 70% occurring only once. Total pancreatectomy with islet autotransplantation was the source of the chronic pancreatitis pancreas tissue. Concerning this clone itself: Its antigen is not known.

Germline CDR1 and CDR2: SGHNT and YYREEE (reference sequence). The CDR3 totals 17 residues. V lost 2 bases and J lost 1; bases outside the gene matches: 9. This clonotype was obtained from a human donor with chronic pancreatitis. Material: pancreas tissue with hereditary chronic pancreatitis. This sequence joins TRBV5-4 and TRBJ2-4; 7 bases are a match to TRBD1. DNA for the CDR3: TGTGCCAGCAGCTTAGGATTCGGGGACAGCGCCAAAAACATTCAGTACTTC. The encoded protein is CASSLGFGDSAKNIQYF.